Following are 17 T cell receptor beta chains from one sample sequenced in a study of blood T cell repertoires in COVID-19. TCRdb keeps only in-frame clones here, not all; method: immunoSEQ multiplex PCR. Of 200,000 to 250,000 clones detected, roughly 89% appear once; the ten largest clones hold 6.8%. The source material was PBMCs or T cells enriched from blood (not recorded which). The origin of the receptors is a woman between 40 and 55 years old who had recovered from COVID-19.

This clone was counted a few times. The chain has TRBV24-1 and TRBJ1-2; weak D call: TRBD1 (6 bases). Trimming left V 2 bases short and J 4 bases short, with 13 bases between. CDR1 KGHDR and CDR2 SFDVKD come from the germline V gene. This CDR3 contains 15 residues. The CDR3, as DNA: TGTGCCACCAGTGATTCCGCGACAGGCCGCTATGGCTACACCTTC. It specifies CATSDSATGRYGYTF.

The chain has TRBV7-2 and TRBJ1-1; D gene unclear. Germline V lookup: CDR1 SGHTA, CDR2 FQGNSA. CDR3 length: 13 amino acids. Trimming took off 1 base at V and 7 bases at J, with 10 bases between the two ends. CDR3 bases: TGTGCCAGCAGCTTAGACTCGGTGAGTGAAGCTTTCTTT. This codes for CASSLDSVSEAFF.

J is TRBJ1-1 and V is TRBV29-1; a weak D match, TRBD1 (6 bases). V lost 4 bases, J lost 5 bases, and 11 bases lay in between. The CDR3 runs 12 residues. CDR1 SQVTM and CDR2 ANQGSEA come from the germline V gene. The DNA of the CDR3 is TGCAGCGTTGGAACAGGGTTGACTGAAGCTTTCTTT. Translating it yields CSVGTGLTEAFF.

The chain couples TRBV3-1 (or the pseudogene TRBV3-2) to TRBJ2-1; 9 nucleotides line up with TRBD2. The CDR3 totals 15 residues. V shed 1 base and J 5 bases; nucleotides not matched to a gene: 3. The germline CDR1 and CDR2 sequences are LGHDT and YNNKEL (reference sequence). CDR3 sequence: CASSQAGGRDNEQFF. The CDR3 coding sequence is TGTGCCAGCAGCCAAGCGGGCGGGAGGGACAATGAGCAGTTCTTC.

The V gene is TRBV7-2, the J gene TRBJ2-2; D is ambiguous. V gave up 5 bases and J gave up 11 bases, with 9 bases separating them. This CDR3 has 11 amino acids. Germline V gene sequence: CDR1 SGHTA, CDR2 FQGNSA. CDR3 in amino acids: CASSLQDELFF. The CDR3 nucleotides are TGTGCCAGCAGCCTCCAGGATGAGCTGTTTTTT.

The V gene is TRBV5-1, the J gene TRBJ1-1; 9 bases map to TRBD1. The V segment lost 3 bases and the J segment 5 bases; nucleotides outside the gene matches: 11. The CDR3 totals 16 residues. The V gene's germline CDR1 is SGHRS and CDR2 YFSETQ. CDR3 sequence: CASSSGTGTRTTEAFF. The DNA of the CDR3 is TGCGCCAGCAGCTCCGGGACAGGGACCAGAACGACTGAAGCTTTCTTT. Using reference TRBV5-1 and TRBJ1-1 for the parts outside the CDR3, the full variable domain is KAGVTQTPRYLIKTRGQQVTLSCSPISGHRSVSWYQQTPGQGLQFLFEYFSETQRNKGNFPGRFSGRQFSNSRSEMNVSTLELGDSALYLCASSSGTGTRTTEAFFGQGTRLTVV.

This chain connects TRBV6-5 to TRBJ2-7; 11 bases line up with TRBD2. Germline CDR1 is MNHEY and CDR2 is SVGAGI. Losses at the gene ends were 9 bases for V and 3 bases for J; bases not matched to a gene: 4. The CDR3 spans 13 residues. The CDR3 DNA reads TGTGCCAGACTAGCGGGAGCACTCTACGAGCAGTACTTC. It yields the protein CARLAGALYEQYF.

The chain joins TRBV5-4 to TRBJ1-4; 9 nucleotides agree with TRBD1. This CDR3 has 14 residues. Germline V lookup: CDR1 SGHNT, CDR2 YYREEE (reference sequence). J gave up 8 bases and V 2 bases, and 4 bases lay outside the gene matches. Written as DNA, the CDR3 is TGTGCCAGCAGCTTTGGACAGGGGAGGGAAAAACTGTTTTTT. Translation gives CASSFGQGREKLFF.

The chain joins TRBV7-9 to TRBJ1-4, with TRBD1 identical over 7 bases. V lost 3 bases, J lost 4 bases, and 11 bases stayed unmatched. Germline assignment: CDR1 SEHNR and CDR2 FQNEAQ (reference sequence). The CDR3 loop spans 17 amino acids. The CDR3 nucleotides read TGTGCCAGCAGCTTCGCCTACCCGGGACAGTTTAATGAAAAACTGTTTTTT. This gives the protein CASSFAYPGQFNEKLFF.

This chain's CDR3 is CASSPSYGGNTEAFF. CDR3 nucleotide sequence: TGTGCCAGCAGCCCCTCGTACGGCGGGAACACTGAAGCTTTCTTT. V gene TRBV5-4 combines with J gene TRBJ1-1; D gene ambiguous. This CDR3 has 15 amino acids. CDR1 and CDR2 from the germline V gene are SGHNT and YYREEE (reference sequence). V lost 4 bases and J lost 1, with 14 bases in between.

CDR3 in amino acids: CASSLGGYSGLNEQFF. In DNA, the CDR3 is TGTGCCAGCAGCTTAGGAGGATACAGCGGTCTCAATGAGCAGTTCTTC. V usage is TRBV7-9 and J usage is TRBJ2-1; tentatively, D is TRBD2 (5 bases). Looked up from germline, CDR1 is SEHNR and CDR2 is FQNEAQ (reference sequence). The V and J ends lost 1 base and 6 bases respectively, with 16 bases between them. The length of the CDR3 is 16 residues.

The V gene is TRBV19, the J gene TRBJ2-1, with 8 bases matching TRBD2. CDR3 length equals 16 residues. From germline, CDR1 is LNHDA and CDR2 SQIVND (reference sequence). The J segment lost 3 bases and the V segment lost 0 bases, leaving 4 bases of the junction unmatched. The CDR3 nucleotides read TGTGCCAGTAGTATAGAGGCGGGAGGTGGCTACAATGAGCAGTTCTTC. Residues: CASSIEAGGGYNEQFF.

The chain carries TRBV4-1 and TRBJ1-4; 10 nucleotides line up with TRBD1. The CDR3 is 18 amino acids. J lost 10 bases, V lost 2 bases, and 16 bases had no gene match. Germline V gene sequence: CDR1 MGHRA, CDR2 YSYEKL. The CDR3 sequence is CASSQPTGTGDRLRKLFF. CDR3 coding DNA: TGCGCCAGCAGCCAACCAACCGGGACAGGGGATCGGTTGCGAAAACTGTTTTTT.

The CDR3 region is CASSEGGARKAPLHF. The CDR3 DNA reads as TGTGCCAGCAGTGAAGGGGGCGCTAGGAAGGCACCCCTCCACTTT. The V call is TRBV2, the J call TRBJ1-6, with D possibly being TRBD1 (5 bases). The CDR3 covers 15 residues. Germline CDR1 reads SNHLY; CDR2 reads FYNNEI. The germline V and J ends were trimmed by 1 base and 11 bases, with 15 bases remaining between them.

V usage is TRBV2 and J usage is TRBJ2-2; tentative D call: TRBD1 (5 bases). CDR3 length: 13 amino acids. CDR1 and CDR2 (germline): SNHLY, FYNNEI. Trimming shortened V by 6 bases and J by 6 bases, and 11 bases separated the two germline ends. The CDR3 DNA reads TGTGCCAGCAGGGGCGAAGGGGCCGGGGAGCTGTTTTTT. Translating it yields CASRGEGAGELFF.

This rearrangement joins TRBV7-2 to TRBJ2-2, with D possibly being TRBD2 (6 bases). The CDR3 sequence is 15 residues long. With 0 bases removed from V and 5 bases from J, the gap between germline ends came to 10 bases. Germline assignment: CDR1 SGHTA and CDR2 FQGNSA. DNA for the CDR3: TGTGCCAGCAGCTTAGCTAGCGGAAGAACCGGGGAGCTGTTTTTT. This translates into CASSLASGRTGELFF.

The V gene is TRBV27, the J gene TRBJ2-1, with TRBD2 matching over 11 bases. Looked up from germline, CDR1 is MNHEY and CDR2 is SMNVEV (reference sequence). Trimming cost V 2 bases and J 2 bases; bases outside gene matches: 2. This CDR3 has 16 residues. This CDR3 is CASSLTSGSTYNEQFF. CDR3 nucleotides: TGTGCCAGCAGTTTAACTAGCGGGAGTACCTACAATGAGCAGTTCTTC.